Listed here are 8 T cell receptor beta chains from one sample, sequenced in a study of T cell responses to AZD1222 COVID-19 vaccine. Clones were read by immunoSEQ multiplex PCR, and TCRdb kept only the in-frame ones, dropping some. The sample records 150,000 to 200,000 clones, 94% being singletons. The sample in question was peripheral blood, obtained on day 0 of AZD1222 vaccination. The receptors were sampled from an adult in good health.

V usage is TRBV28 and J usage is TRBJ1-4; a possible D gene is TRBD1 (6 bases). Between the trimmed V and J ends, which lost 11 bases and 7 bases, there was a span of 14 bases. CDR1 MDHEN and CDR2 SYDVKM come from the germline V gene. This CDR3 is 12 amino acids long. The CDR3 DNA sequence: TGTGCCTCTGGGGGGGCCGGTGAAAAACTGTTTTTT. It yields the protein CASGGAGEKLFF.

This sequence joins TRBV6-2 or TRBV6-3 and TRBJ1-6; D unclear. The CDR3 has 16 residues. The V gene lost 2 bases and the J gene lost 10 bases, with 18 bases spanning the gap. In germline, CDR1 is MNHEY, CDR2 SVGEGT. CDR3 loop: CASSYRRSGWESPLHF. The CDR3 bases are TGTGCCAGCAGTTACCGAAGATCCGGGTGGGAGTCACCCCTCCACTTT.

The CDR3 protein is CASSFRGAPSGYTF. The CDR3 nucleotides read TGTGCCAGCAGTTTCCGGGGGGCGCCTTCAGGCTACACCTTC. This rearrangement joins TRBV28 to TRBJ1-2; a possible D gene is TRBD1 (6 bases). The CDR3 has 14 residues. V lost 3 bases, J lost 8 bases, and 16 bases lay in between. Per the germline V gene, CDR1 is MDHEN and CDR2 is SYDVKM.

This clone was counted a single time. The chain uses TRBV5-1 and TRBJ2-7, with D hard to call. Germline V gene lookup returns CDR1 SGHRS and CDR2 YFSETQ. Trimming stripped 0 bases from V and 7 bases from J, with 14 bases between. The CDR3 totals 14 residues. The CDR3: CASSLDPYTREQYF. The CDR3 bases are TGCGCCAGCAGCTTGGACCCTTATACGAGGGAGCAGTACTTC.

The chain is built from TRBV6-5 and TRBJ1-5; tentative D call: TRBD1 (5 bases). V dropped 2 bases and J dropped 6 bases, with 11 bases sitting between them. This CDR3 is 14 amino acids long. CDR1 is MNHEY and CDR2 is SVGAGI in the germline V gene. The CDR3 nucleotides read TGTGCCAGCAGTTACGGCCAGGGCGTTCAGCCCCAGCATTTT. Its protein is CASSYGQGVQPQHF.

In nucleotides, the CDR3 is TGTGCCAGCAGTTTTAGCACGAACTATGGCTACACCTTC. This encodes CASSFSTNYGYTF. V usage is TRBV28 and J usage is TRBJ1-2; no firm D call. Trimming left V 3 bases short and J 2 bases short, with 7 bases between. The germline CDR1 and CDR2 sequences are MDHEN and SYDVKM. The CDR3 is 13 amino acids.

The chain uses TRBV2 and TRBJ1-1; D might be TRBD1 (6 bases). The germline CDR1 and CDR2 sequences are SNHLY and FYNNEI. V was clipped by 9 bases and J by 11 bases, with 16 bases between them. This CDR3 has 11 residues. The CDR3 spells CASDSGAGAFF. CDR3 nucleotide sequence: TGTGCCAGTGACTCGGGGGCTGGGGCTTTCTTT.

The chain uses TRBV5-1 and TRBJ1-1; D is possibly TRBD1 (5 bases). Germline CDR1 and CDR2: SGHRS and YFSETQ. V shed 0 bases and J shed 5 bases, with 8 bases lying between them. The CDR3 contains 13 residues. The CDR3 nucleotides read TGCGCCAGCAGCTTGGGGGCAGGGACTGAAGCTTTCTTT. It codes for CASSLGAGTEAFF.